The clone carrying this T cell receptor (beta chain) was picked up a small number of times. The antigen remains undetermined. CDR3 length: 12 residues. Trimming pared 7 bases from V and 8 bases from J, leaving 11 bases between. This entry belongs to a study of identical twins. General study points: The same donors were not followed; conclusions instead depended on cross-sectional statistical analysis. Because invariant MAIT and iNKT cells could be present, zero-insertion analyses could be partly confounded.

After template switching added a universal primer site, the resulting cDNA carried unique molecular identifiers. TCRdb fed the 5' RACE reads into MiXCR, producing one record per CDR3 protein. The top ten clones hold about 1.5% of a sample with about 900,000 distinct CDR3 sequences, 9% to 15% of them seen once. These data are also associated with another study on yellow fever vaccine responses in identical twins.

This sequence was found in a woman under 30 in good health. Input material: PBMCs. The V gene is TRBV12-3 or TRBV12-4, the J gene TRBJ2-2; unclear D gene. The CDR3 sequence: CASTLMGGELFF. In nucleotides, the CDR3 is TGTGCCAGCACCTTAATGGGTGGGGAGCTGTTTTTT.